The 25 T cell receptor beta chains given below trace back to one sample, sequenced in a study of STAT3 mutations in large granular lymphocyte leukemia. Using immunoSEQ multiplex PCR, the repertoire was profiled, and TCRdb retains in-frame clones only, with some absent. The repertoire has tens of thousands of clones, about 88% of them found once; the top ten carry less than 0.55%. Their specific antigens are unknown. The study's findings and limits: In T-cell large granular lymphocyte leukemia, about half of patients showed multiple immunodominant subclonotypes.

The specimen was PBMCs. The source of these receptors is a human donor with T large granular lymphocyte leukemia. Some clones in this sample may be carry-over from other donors' samples.

The chain links TRBV20-1 to TRBJ2-5; maybe TRBD1 (6 bases). Germline loops: CDR1 DFQATT, CDR2 SNEGSKA (reference sequence). Deletions cut 7 bases from V and 0 bases from J, with 6 bases between. The CDR3 spans 11 residues. The CDR3 protein is CSGDNQETQYF. The DNA for the CDR3 is TGCAGTGGGGACAACCAAGAGACCCAGTACTTC.

The V gene is TRBV10-3, the J gene TRBJ2-1, with 9 bases matching TRBD2. J was trimmed by 9 bases and V by 6 bases; bases with no gene match: 6. This CDR3 region has 13 residues. Germline lookup yields CDR1 ENHRY and CDR2 SYGVKD. The CDR3 protein is CAISGTSLSEQFF. In DNA, the CDR3 is TGTGCCATCAGCGGGACTAGCTTGAGTGAGCAGTTCTTC.

This clone was seen only a few times. The chain uses TRBV4-1 and TRBJ1-5; D unresolved. The CDR3 is 16 residues long. The germline V and J ends were trimmed by 4 bases and 0 bases, with 13 bases remaining between them. Germline V gene data show CDR1 as MGHRA and CDR2 as YSYEKL. For the CDR3, the DNA is TGCGCCAGCAGCCTAGAGGATAGAGGTAGCAATCAGCCCCAGCATTTT. This gives the protein CASSLEDRGSNQPQHF.

Here the CDR3 reads CASSPLGGGMDTQYF. The CDR3 DNA reads TGTGCCAGCAGCCCCCTTGGGGGGGGAATGGATACGCAGTATTTT. The chain uses TRBV7-9 and TRBJ2-3; TRBD2 agrees at 7 bases. CDR3 size: 15 residues. Per the germline V gene, CDR1 is SEHNR and CDR2 is FQNEAQ (reference sequence). Unmatched junction bases numbered 11, after V lost 5 bases and J lost 6 bases.

This clone occurred once. The chain is built from TRBV7-2 and TRBJ1-1; 7 bases are a match to TRBD1. V trimming: 10 bases; J trimming: 1 base; junction bases outside the gene matches: 9. CDR3 length: 14 residues. Germline CDR1 SGHTA, CDR2 FQGNSA. CDR3: CATTPGTANTEAFF. In nucleotides, the CDR3 is TGTGCCACCACGCCCGGGACAGCGAACACTGAAGCTTTCTTT.

This CDR3 is CASSPRREETQYF. The CDR3 DNA follows: TGTGCCAGCTCACCCCGACGGGAAGAGACCCAGTACTTC. The chain combines TRBV18 with TRBJ2-5; no reliable D call. Germline V CDR1 and CDR2: KGHSH, LQKENI. This CDR3 is 13 amino acids long. The ends were cut back, 3 bases at V and 3 bases at J, with 8 bases in the middle. Variable domain in full (rest from reference TRBV18 and TRBJ2-5): NAGVMQNPRHLVRRRGQEARLRCSPMKGHSHVYWYRQLPEEGLKFMVYLQKENIIDESGMPKERFSAEFPKEGPSILRIQQVVRGDSAAYFCASSPRREETQYFGPGTRLLVL.

The chain links TRBV2 to TRBJ2-2, with TRBD2 identical over 7 bases. The V segment lost 7 bases and the J segment 2 bases; nucleotides outside the gene matches: 7. Germline CDR1 SNHLY, CDR2 FYNNEI. The CDR3 runs 15 residues. In nucleotides, the CDR3 is TGTGCCAGCACAAGGCTAGCGGTAAACACCGGGGAGCTGTTTTTT. Its translation: CASTRLAVNTGELFF.

The CDR3 sequence is CASNSFYGYTF. In DNA, the CDR3 is TGTGCCAGCAACAGTTTCTATGGCTACACCTTC. The chain carries TRBV28 and TRBJ1-2; D unresolved. The CDR3 spans 11 residues. Trimming took off 7 bases at V and 4 bases at J, with 7 bases between the two ends. Germline CDR1 MDHEN, CDR2 SYDVKM.

As for this clone: The identical CDR3 is also encoded by other nucleotide sequences in the sample. J is TRBJ1-1 and V is TRBV5-1; D remains ambiguous. The CDR3 runs 13 residues. Germline V gene sequence: CDR1 SGHRS, CDR2 YFSETQ. V was clipped by 0 bases and J by 1 base, with 4 bases between them. In nucleotides, the CDR3 is TGCGCCAGCAGCTTGGGGCCGAACACTGAAGCTTTCTTT. Its translation is CASSLGPNTEAFF. Combining the CDR3 with reference TRBV5-1 and TRBJ1-1 gives the whole variable domain KAGVTQTPRYLIKTRGQQVTLSCSPISGHRSVSWYQQTPGQGLQFLFEYFSETQRNKGNFPGRFSGRQFSNSRSEMNVSTLELGDSALYLCASSLGPNTEAFFGQGTRLTVV.

This sequence joins TRBV30 and TRBJ2-3, with 8 bases fitting TRBD1. This CDR3 region has 14 residues. The junction had 7 bases not matched to a gene; V was cut back by 5 bases and J by 3 bases. Germline assignment: CDR1 GTSNPN and CDR2 SVGIG (reference sequence). The CDR3 nucleotides read TGTGCCTGGGACAGGGGATCCCTAACAGATACGCAGTATTTT. The encoded protein is CAWDRGSLTDTQYF.

In DNA form, the CDR3 reads TGTGCCAGCAGCCCTAAAGACAGGGGGAGGAGGGAAACTGAAGCTTTCTTT. Protein sequence: CASSPKDRGRRETEAFF. This sequence joins TRBV7-2 and TRBJ1-1, with 9 bases matching TRBD1. The CDR3 runs to 17 residues. V lost 5 bases to trimming and J lost 5 bases; unmatched junction nucleotides: 15. CDR1 is SGHTA, CDR2 FQGNSA, per germline.

This clone has just one count. The chain uses TRBV6-6 and TRBJ1-1; D possibly corresponds to TRBD1 (6 bases). Germline CDR1 is MNHNY and CDR2 is SVGAGI (reference sequence). This CDR3 is built from 14 residues. V lost 6 bases and J 0 bases, leaving 11 bases between the germline ends. CDR3 nucleotide sequence: TGTGCCAGCAGACCAGGGGCCATGAACACTGAAGCTTTCTTT. It encodes CASRPGAMNTEAFF.

J is TRBJ1-1 and V is TRBV5-1; TRBD1 is a possible D gene (5 bases). The CDR3 totals 14 residues. CDR1 SGHRS and CDR2 YFSETQ come from the germline V gene. Trimming took off 3 bases at V and 0 bases at J, with 9 bases between the two ends. The chain's CDR3 is CASSSMTVNTEAFF. As DNA, the CDR3 is TGCGCCAGCAGCTCCATGACAGTGAACACTGAAGCTTTCTTT.

The chain recombines TRBV11-2 with TRBJ1-1; D remains ambiguous. The germline CDR1 and CDR2 sequences are SGHAT and FQNNGV. This CDR3 is built from 14 residues. The V and J ends lost 0 bases and 5 bases respectively, with 10 bases between them. CDR3 loop: CASSLDRVGTEAFF. The CDR3 region has the DNA TGTGCCAGCAGCTTAGATCGGGTGGGGACTGAAGCTTTCTTT.

This rearrangement joins TRBV5-4 to TRBJ2-3; D may be TRBD2 (6 bases). Germline V gene sequence: CDR1 SGHNT, CDR2 YYREEE (reference sequence). This CDR3 comprises 16 residues. Trimming took 1 base from V and 0 from J, leaving 12 bases between them. CDR3 in DNA: TGTGCCAGCAGCTTGATTGGCGGGGCTAGCACAGATACGCAGTATTTT. Its protein is CASSLIGGASTDTQYF.

This chain joins TRBV9 and TRBJ1-1, with D unclear. The CDR3 runs to 15 residues. Germline CDR1 is SGDLS and CDR2 is YYNGEE. V lost 0 bases and J lost 2, with 11 bases in between. The CDR3 here is CASSVAPTGNTEAFF. CDR3 nucleotide sequence: TGTGCCAGCAGCGTAGCCCCAACGGGTAACACTGAAGCTTTCTTT.

The chain employs TRBV6-5 and TRBJ1-5; TRBD1 might be the D (5 bases). Looked up from germline, CDR1 is MNHEY and CDR2 is SVGAGI. CDR3 length equals 13 residues. The V end lost 7 bases, the J end lost 5 bases, and 12 bases lay between the germline ends. The CDR3 region has the DNA TGTGCCAGCACCTCGGGGGACGATCAGCCCCAGCATTTT. The encoded protein is CASTSGDDQPQHF.

This chain connects TRBV5-4 to TRBJ1-3; no clear D gene. Germline V lookup: CDR1 SGHNT, CDR2 YYREEE (reference sequence). The CDR3 is 16 residues long. V was cut by 4 bases and J by 0 bases, with 14 bases left in between. In DNA form, the CDR3 reads TGTGCCAGCAGCACCTCGACCGCGAGCTCTGGAAACACCATATATTTT. This sequence encodes CASSTSTASSGNTIYF.

The chain has TRBV9 and TRBJ2-7; 9 nucleotides match TRBD1. The length of the CDR3 is 15 residues. CDR1 SGDLS and CDR2 YYNGEE come from the germline V gene. Germline trimming cut 3 bases from V and 3 bases from J; bases unmatched to any gene: 7. CDR3 residues: CASSGGQGSHYEQYF. The DNA of the CDR3 is TGTGCCAGCAGCGGGGGACAGGGTTCTCACTACGAGCAGTACTTC.

This chain joins TRBV18 and TRBJ2-1; 7 bases are shared with TRBD1. The CDR3 length is 19 residues. V shed 5 bases, J shed 6 bases, and the junction held 22 bases outside the gene matches. Germline assignment: CDR1 KGHSH and CDR2 LQKENI. The CDR3 DNA reads TGTGCCAGCTCAGCCCTTACATCGACAGGGTATGCACAGGGCAATGAGCAGTTCTTC. Translated: CASSALTSTGYAQGNEQFF.

The chain joins TRBV7-2 to TRBJ1-2; a possible D gene is TRBD1 (6 bases). The CDR3 covers 15 residues. Germline V lookup: CDR1 SGHTA, CDR2 FQGNSA. V was trimmed by 4 bases and J by 3 bases, leaving 15 bases between them. CDR3 amino acids: CASSSNRAQDYGYTF. In DNA, the CDR3 is TGTGCCAGCAGCTCCAACAGGGCCCAGGACTATGGCTACACCTTC. The full variable domain, with the rest looked up from reference TRBV7-2 and TRBJ1-2, is GAGVSQSPSNKVTEKGKDVELRCDPISGHTALYWYRQSLGQGLEFLIYFQGNSAPDKSGLPSDRFSAERTGGSVSTLTIQRTQQEDSAVYLCASSSNRAQDYGYTFGSGTRLTVV.

The genes are TRBV29-1 and TRBJ1-2; possible D gene TRBD1, 6 bases. CDR1 SQVTM and CDR2 ANQGSEA come from the germline V gene. Trimming stripped 6 bases from V and 7 bases from J, with 12 bases between. The CDR3 length is 11 residues. CDR3 loop: CSVAGVGGYTF. The CDR3 region has the DNA TGCAGCGTCGCAGGGGTCGGTGGCTACACCTTC.

This clone was counted a single time. CDR3 residues: CASSYRDGGTEAFF. The CDR3 nucleotides are TGTGCCAGCAGTTACAGGGACGGTGGGACTGAAGCTTTCTTT. V usage is TRBV6-5 and J usage is TRBJ1-1; D is perhaps TRBD1 (5 bases). CDR1 and CDR2 (germline): MNHEY, SVGAGI. Trimming removed 2 bases from V and 5 bases from J, with 12 bases in between. The CDR3 is made up of 14 amino acids.

The chain employs TRBV5-1 and TRBJ1-4; 7 bases map to TRBD1. CDR1 and CDR2 (germline): SGHRS, YFSETQ. V gave up 4 bases and J gave up 3 bases; unmatched junction bases: 3. The CDR3 sequence is 14 residues long. The CDR3 DNA reads as TGCGCCAGCAGCAAGGACAGGCCTAATGAAAAACTGTTTTTT. Translating it yields CASSKDRPNEKLFF.

For the CDR3, the DNA is TGTGCCTGGAGTCGAGGCCCGGACTACTACGAGCAGTACTTC. Protein: CAWSRGPDYYEQYF. The J gene is TRBJ2-7, the V gene TRBV30; D might be TRBD2 (6 bases). With 2 bases removed from V and 3 bases from J, the gap between germline ends came to 14 bases. The length of the CDR3 is 14 residues. From germline, CDR1 is GTSNPN and CDR2 SVGIG (reference sequence).